The clone carrying this T cell receptor beta chain came up a few times. Its specificity is not known. The data are from a study of T-cell memory formation after mild COVID-19. TCRdb passed the 5' RACE reads through MiXCR, listing each CDR3 protein once. Of about 600,000 distinct CDR3 sequences detected, less than 25% appear once; the ten largest clones hold around 9.2%. Study observations and caveats: Some responding clones appeared in pre-infection memory, suggesting cross-reactive memory joined. Among contracting clones, CD4+ were mainly CM/EM and CD8+ enriched in EMRA.

Sequenced material: PBMCs or a T cell subset sorted from them (not recorded which). This clonotype was sampled from an adult woman who had mild COVID-19 (a few samples of this study predate the infection). Cell type and time point are not known.

CDR3 residues: CASSLAGGYAQYF. The CDR3 coding sequence is TGTGCCAGCAGCTTAGCGGGAGGGTATGCGCAGTATTTT. The chain employs TRBV7-8 and TRBJ2-3, with TRBD2 matching over 7 bases. V lost 0 bases, J lost 10 bases, and 4 bases stayed unmatched. Germline CDR1 reads SGHVS; CDR2 reads FQNEAQ. The CDR3 extends over 13 amino acids.